One sample yielded the 20 T cell receptor beta chains listed below, sequenced in a study of glioma-infiltrating T cells after dendritic cell vaccination. Profiled with immunoSEQ multiplex PCR; TCRdb holds only in-frame clones, not every one. Among about 24,000 clones listed, around 92% were seen once. Time point given: after dendritic cell vaccination, including at tumor progression/relapse. Sequencing used blood, obtained after dendritic cell vaccination. Source of these receptors: a human donor with glioblastoma.

The CDR3 nucleotides read TGTGCCAGCACAGGGGGACGCCTTGCAACTAATGAAAAACTGTTTTTT. Its protein product is CASTGGRLATNEKLFF. V usage is TRBV19 and J usage is TRBJ1-4; 8 bases line up with TRBD1. Germline-derived CDR1 and CDR2 are LNHDA and SQIVND (reference sequence). The V gene end was trimmed by 9 bases and the J gene end by 0 bases; junction bases not matched to a gene: 9. This CDR3 spans 16 amino acids.

The gene calls are TRBV5-1 and TRBJ2-7, with D maybe TRBD2 (6 bases). V lost 4 bases and J lost 3, with 14 bases in between. Germline V gene sequence: CDR1 SGHRS, CDR2 YFSETQ. The CDR3 is 14 amino acids. In DNA form, the CDR3 reads TGCGCCAGCAGCCCGGGCGGGGCCTACTACGAGCAGTACTTC. This translates into CASSPGGAYYEQYF.

The chain employs TRBV4-1 and TRBJ2-7, with 7 positions matching TRBD2. V gave up 0 bases and J gave up 0 bases; unmatched junction bases: 5. From germline, CDR1 is MGHRA and CDR2 YSYEKL. There are 16 residues in the CDR3. The CDR3 region is CASSQDPLAVSYEQYF. CDR3 in DNA: TGCGCCAGCAGCCAAGATCCCCTAGCGGTCTCCTACGAGCAGTACTTC.

The CDR3, as DNA: TGTGCCAGCAGCCCGGGTATGGTAGTAGGAACCGGGGAGCTGTTTTTT. It specifies CASSPGMVVGTGELFF. The V and J genes are TRBV5-4 and TRBJ2-2; D gene unclear. Germline lookup yields CDR1 SGHNT and CDR2 YYREEE (reference sequence). The germline V and J ends were trimmed by 4 bases and 5 bases, with 18 bases remaining between them. The CDR3 runs 16 residues.

The chain uses TRBV4-2 and TRBJ2-4; possible D gene TRBD1, 5 bases. CDR1 and CDR2 from the germline V gene are LGHNA and YNFKEQ. The CDR3 has 15 amino acids. The germline V and J ends were trimmed by 1 base and 1 base, with 8 bases remaining between them. The DNA of the CDR3 is TGTGCCAGCAGCCAAGCACCAGGGGCCAAAAACATTCAGTACTTC. Its protein product is CASSQAPGAKNIQYF.

The chain couples TRBV7-9 to TRBJ2-3; possible D gene TRBD2, 7 bases. The CDR3 spans 16 residues. Trimming shortened V by 5 bases and J by 4 bases, and 19 bases separated the two germline ends. Looked up from germline, CDR1 is SEHNR and CDR2 is FQNEAQ (reference sequence). The CDR3 reads CASSHSPGGQADTQYF. The DNA of the CDR3 is TGTGCCAGCAGCCACTCGCCCGGGGGGCAGGCAGATACGCAGTATTTT.

The chain is built from TRBV2 and TRBJ2-7; 7 bases agree with TRBD1. There are 12 residues in the CDR3. Germline lookup yields CDR1 SNHLY and CDR2 FYNNEI. Unmatched junction bases numbered 2, after V lost 6 bases and J lost 3 bases. CDR3: CASRRDSYEQYF. The CDR3 nucleotides read TGTGCCAGCAGACGGGACAGCTACGAGCAGTACTTC.

V gene TRBV5-4 combines with J gene TRBJ2-1, with 7 bases identical to TRBD1. The CDR3 contains 15 residues. The V segment lost 2 bases and the J segment 7 bases; nucleotides outside the gene matches: 9. Germline V gene lookup returns CDR1 SGHNT and CDR2 YYREEE (reference sequence). The chain's CDR3 is CASSFGRGIQNEQFF. The CDR3 coding sequence is TGTGCCAGCAGCTTCGGCAGGGGGATCCAAAATGAGCAGTTCTTC.

The rearrangement uses TRBV7-9 and TRBJ2-5, with 7 bases that match TRBD1. Germline CDR1 SEHNR, CDR2 FQNEAQ (reference sequence). The CDR3 is made up of 15 amino acids. Trimming at V came to 3 bases and at J to 5 bases, leaving 9 bases not matched to a gene. CDR3 residues: CASSFYRDRSETQYF. The CDR3 DNA reads TGTGCCAGCAGCTTCTATCGGGACAGATCCGAGACCCAGTACTTC.

V gene TRBV18 combines with J gene TRBJ2-7; 10 nucleotides match TRBD2. V lost 1 base, J lost 1 base, and 13 bases stayed unmatched. This CDR3 comprises 19 residues. In germline, CDR1 is KGHSH, CDR2 LQKENI. For the CDR3, the DNA is TGTGCCAGCTCACCACGAGCGTTGGTTCTAGCGGGGGCATCCTACGAGCAGTACTTC. Amino acids: CASSPRALVLAGASYEQYF.

This sequence joins TRBV6-1 and TRBJ1-2; 9 bases align to TRBD1. Germline V gene lookup returns CDR1 MNHNS and CDR2 SASEGT. Losses at the gene ends were 2 bases for V and 4 bases for J; bases not matched to a gene: 11. This CDR3 comprises 17 residues. The CDR3 DNA reads TGTGCCAGCAGTGAATGGATAACCGGGACAGGGTTCTATGGCTACACCTTC. Amino acids: CASSEWITGTGFYGYTF.

This chain joins TRBV30 and TRBJ1-4; 7 positions agree with TRBD1. With V trimmed by 1 base and J by 0 bases, 5 bases remained unmatched. Germline CDR1 GTSNPN, CDR2 SVGIG (reference sequence). This CDR3 has 16 amino acids. CDR3 nucleotide sequence: TGTGCCTGGAGTGACGACAGGGACGCAACTAATGAAAAACTGTTTTTT. The encoded protein is CAWSDDRDATNEKLFF.

This clone was seen only once. The chain has TRBV7-9 and TRBJ2-1, with 8 bases matching TRBD2. The CDR3 runs to 14 residues. The ends lost 5 bases at V and 8 bases at J; junction bases unmatched: 8. CDR1 and CDR2 from the germline V gene are SEHNR and FQNEAQ (reference sequence). The CDR3 sequence is CASSTGLDGDEQFF. DNA for the CDR3: TGTGCCAGCAGCACGGGACTAGATGGCGATGAGCAGTTCTTC.

The chain combines TRBV6-5 with TRBJ2-7; no firm D call. Germline V lookup: CDR1 MNHEY, CDR2 SVGAGI. The V end lost 2 bases, the J end lost 7 bases, and 12 bases lay between the germline ends. The CDR3 totals 13 residues. The CDR3 is CASSYLTGQEQYF. In DNA form, the CDR3 reads TGTGCCAGCAGTTACCTCACGGGTCAAGAGCAGTACTTC.

The chain uses TRBV27 and TRBJ2-1, with D perhaps TRBD1 (5 bases). The CDR3 contains 13 residues. CDR1 is MNHEY, CDR2 SMNVEV, per germline (reference sequence). V lost 7 bases, J lost 6 bases, and 13 bases lay in between. CDR3 sequence: CASNGQGRNEQFF. In DNA form, the CDR3 reads TGTGCCAGCAACGGTCAGGGTCGCAATGAGCAGTTCTTC.

J is TRBJ2-3 and V is TRBV30; TRBD2 matches 7 bases. This CDR3 comprises 15 residues. The V segment lost 0 bases and the J segment 3 bases; nucleotides outside the gene matches: 6. Germline values: CDR1 GTSNPN, CDR2 SVGIG (reference sequence). CDR3 sequence reads: CAWSVRGGKTDTQYF. CDR3 nucleotides: TGTGCCTGGAGTGTGCGCGGGGGTAAGACAGATACGCAGTATTTT.

This clone has a single count. The chain has TRBV19 and TRBJ2-3, with 10 bases lining up with TRBD2. The CDR3 sequence is 14 residues long. Losses at the gene ends were 5 bases for V and 10 bases for J; bases not matched to a gene: 9. In germline, CDR1 is LNHDA, CDR2 SQIVND (reference sequence). CDR3 protein: CASSWTSGRDPQYF. In DNA, the CDR3 is TGTGCCAGTAGTTGGACTAGCGGTAGGGATCCGCAGTATTTT.

The rearrangement joins TRBV11-2 to TRBJ2-5, with TRBD2 matching over 9 bases. The CDR3 has 16 amino acids. Trimming cost V 1 base and J 5 bases; bases outside gene matches: 8. The germline V gene encodes CDR1 SGHAT and CDR2 FQNNGV. CDR3 sequence: CASSLVAGAPSETQYF. DNA for the CDR3: TGTGCCAGCAGCTTAGTAGCGGGGGCCCCCTCGGAGACCCAGTACTTC. Variable domain in full (rest from reference TRBV11-2 and TRBJ2-5): EAGVAQSPRYKIIEKRQSVAFWCNPISGHATLYWYQQILGQGPKLLIQFQNNGVVDDSQLPKDRFSAERLKGVDSTLKIQPAKLEDSAVYLCASSLVAGAPSETQYFGPGTRLLVL.

The CDR3 DNA reads TGTGCCAGCAGACCCACTAGCGGGGGGATCTACAATGAGCAGTTCTTC. It codes for CASRPTSGGIYNEQFF. The chain uses TRBV7-2 and TRBJ2-1; 12 positions agree with TRBD2. The length of the CDR3 is 16 residues. Trimming removed 6 bases from V and 3 bases from J; junction bases left unmatched: 6. CDR1 is SGHTA, CDR2 FQGNSA, per germline.

J is TRBJ1-4 and V is TRBV29-1, with TRBD1 as a possible D gene (5 bases). The germline V gene encodes CDR1 SQVTM and CDR2 ANQGSEA. The CDR3 totals 14 residues. V was shortened by 6 bases and J by 2 bases, with 13 bases between the two germline ends. CDR3 coding DNA: TGCAGCGTACCCATGGGGGGGACTAATGAAAAACTGTTTTTT. Translation gives CSVPMGGTNEKLFF. The whole variable domain, filled in from reference TRBV29-1 and TRBJ1-4, reads SAVISQKPSRDICQRGTSLTIQCQVDSQVTMMFWYRQQPGQSLTLIATANQGSEATYESGFVIDKFPISRPNLTFSTLTVSNMSPEDSSIYLCSVPMGGTNEKLFFGSGTQLSVL.